This T cell receptor (beta chain) derives from a study of T cell repertoires in cytomegalovirus infection. About the study: Both a matching HLA type and CMV infection were indicated by public TCR beta signatures.

TCRdb re-called the reads with MiXCR, one entry per CDR3 protein. The sample has about 400,000 distinct CDR3 sequences, 15% to 20% seen once. The source is a human donor in good health (CMV status not recorded). Some clones in this sample may be carry-over from other donors' samples. Sequenced material: PBMCs.

The CDR3 coding sequence is TGTGCCAGTAGTATAGCGGGGTTAGGGCCCCAGCATTTT. This sequence encodes CASSIAGLGPQHF. The chain couples TRBV19 to TRBJ1-5, with no clear D. Trimming took 1 base from V and 9 from J, leaving 10 bases between them. Per germline, CDR1 LNHDA and CDR2 SQIVND (reference sequence). This CDR3 contains 13 residues.